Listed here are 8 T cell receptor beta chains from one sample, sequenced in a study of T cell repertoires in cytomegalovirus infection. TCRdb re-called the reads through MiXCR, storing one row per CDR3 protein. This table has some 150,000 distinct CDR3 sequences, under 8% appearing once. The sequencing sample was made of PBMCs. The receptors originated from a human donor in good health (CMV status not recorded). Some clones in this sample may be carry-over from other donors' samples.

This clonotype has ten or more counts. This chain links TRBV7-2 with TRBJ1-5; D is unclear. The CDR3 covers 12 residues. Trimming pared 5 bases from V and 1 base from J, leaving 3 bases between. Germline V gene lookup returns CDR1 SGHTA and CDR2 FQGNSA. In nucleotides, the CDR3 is TGTGCCAGCAGCACCAGCAATCAGCCCCAGCATTTT. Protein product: CASSTSNQPQHF.

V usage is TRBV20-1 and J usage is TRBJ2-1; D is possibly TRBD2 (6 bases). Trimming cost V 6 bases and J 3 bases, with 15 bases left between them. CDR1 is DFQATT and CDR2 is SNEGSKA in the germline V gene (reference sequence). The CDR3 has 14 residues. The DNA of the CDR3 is TGCAGTGCAAGGGACTTTCTTAGCTACAATGAGCAGTTCTTC. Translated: CSARDFLSYNEQFF.

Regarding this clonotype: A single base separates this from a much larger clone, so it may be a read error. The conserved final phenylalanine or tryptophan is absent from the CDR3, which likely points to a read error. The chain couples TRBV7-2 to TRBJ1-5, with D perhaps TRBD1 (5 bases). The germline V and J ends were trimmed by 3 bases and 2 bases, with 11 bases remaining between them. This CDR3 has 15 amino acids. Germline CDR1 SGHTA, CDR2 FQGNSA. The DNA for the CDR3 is TGTGCCAGCAGCTTTTTGTCGGGGGGCAATCAGCCCCAGCATCTT. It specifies CASSFLSGGNQPQHL.

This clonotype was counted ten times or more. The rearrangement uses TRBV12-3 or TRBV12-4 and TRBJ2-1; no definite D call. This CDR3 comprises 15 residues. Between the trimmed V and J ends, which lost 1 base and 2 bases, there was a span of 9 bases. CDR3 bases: TGTGCCAGCAGTTTAGTGGGCGGAGCCTACAATGAGCAGTTCTTC. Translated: CASSLVGGAYNEQFF.

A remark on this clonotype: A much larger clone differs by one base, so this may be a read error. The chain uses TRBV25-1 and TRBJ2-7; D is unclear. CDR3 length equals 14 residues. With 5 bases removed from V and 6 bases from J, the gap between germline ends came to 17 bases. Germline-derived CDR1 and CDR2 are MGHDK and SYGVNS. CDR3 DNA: TGTGCCAGCAGTTTGGGATGGCTTTGGGGCGAGCAGTACTTC. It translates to CASSLGWLWGEQYF.

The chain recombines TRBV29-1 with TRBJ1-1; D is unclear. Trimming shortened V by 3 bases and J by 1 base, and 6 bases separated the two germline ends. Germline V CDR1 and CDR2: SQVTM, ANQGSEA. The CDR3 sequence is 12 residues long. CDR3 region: CSVDSGNTEAFF. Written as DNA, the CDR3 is TGCAGCGTTGACTCCGGGAACACTGAAGCTTTCTTT.

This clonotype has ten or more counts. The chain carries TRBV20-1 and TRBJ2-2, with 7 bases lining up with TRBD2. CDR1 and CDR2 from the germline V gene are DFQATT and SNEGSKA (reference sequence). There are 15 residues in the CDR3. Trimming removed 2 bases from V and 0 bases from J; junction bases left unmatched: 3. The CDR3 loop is CSARSGVANTGELFF. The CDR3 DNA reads TGCAGTGCTAGAAGCGGGGTCGCGAACACCGGGGAGCTGTTTTTT.

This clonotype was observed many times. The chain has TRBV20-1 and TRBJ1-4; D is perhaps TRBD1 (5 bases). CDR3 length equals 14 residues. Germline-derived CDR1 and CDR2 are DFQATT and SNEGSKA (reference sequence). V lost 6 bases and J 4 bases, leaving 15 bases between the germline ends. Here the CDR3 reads CSALFAGFNEKLFF. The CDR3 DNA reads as TGCAGTGCCCTATTTGCAGGGTTTAATGAAAAACTGTTTTTT.